One T cell receptor beta chain is described in this entry. Its antigen is still unknown. No base-level quality is on record; no much larger clone is a single base apart. This specimen comes from a study of blood T cells in healthy people across ages (dated by TCRdb to about 2015). As for the study more broadly: In model experiments, template switching captured roughly one uniquely barcoded TCR beta cDNA molecule for every two T cells. To avoid experimental bias, donors of different ages were distributed randomly across sequencing lanes. Four age groups were formed from the donors: young (average approximately 16 years), middle-aged (approximately 40), aged (about 62) and long-lived (approximately 78). The study analyzed two additional independent replicas of 1 million unique cDNA reads from the same blood draw for two donors, one aged 18 to 29 and one aged 80 or older. To track age-related changes in TCR beta repertoire diversity, the study relied on deep sequencing normalized with unique cDNA molecular identifiers.

Trimming takes 1 base from V and 0 bases from J, and the germline ends sit 15 bases apart. The CDR3 numbers 16 residues from cysteine through phenylalanine. Only the CDR3 region is kept as DNA, spanning 48 bases read in frame from base 1. As encoded in the germline V gene (reference sequence), CDR1 is DFQATT while CDR2 is SNEGSKA. The donors were some 36 Caucasian individuals from Russia, aged roughly 6 to 100 years, who were systemically healthy. Each donor gave 8 to 10 milliliters of peripheral blood, drawn into EDTA-treated Vacutainer tubes. Ficoll-Paque density-gradient centrifugation was used to isolate PBMCs, with at least 7 million per sample. Total RNA, at least 6 micrograms per sample, was extracted from PBMCs with Trizol reagent. For every donor, an aliquot of PBMCs went through flow cytometry to measure the percentages of naive CD45RAhigh/CD27high T cells. Receptors were amplified or captured by 5' RACE. This sample was sequenced with an Illumina HiSeq 2500. The second PCR ran for roughly 6 to 11 cycles and used a J-beta primer mix along with a sample-barcoded 5' primer. A unique molecular identifier was introduced onto each TCR beta cDNA molecule by a template-switch 5' adaptor carrying 12 random nucleotides. At least 2.5 million CDR3-containing paired-end reads were obtained from each sample. First-strand cDNA was synthesized from all RNA with the Mint cDNA synthesis kit, primed by a TRBC-specific oligonucleotide. Following uracil-DNA glycosylase treatment, a first 18-cycle PCR with universal primers M1SS and BC2_uni_R was performed on all cDNA. The study's own analysis went as follows. For normalization, 1 million high-quality reads, each with a distinct molecular identifier, were randomly selected from each sample. Reads sharing molecular identifiers were discarded rather than binned into consensus sequences. MiTCR, with a Q25 quality threshold and the strictest error-elimination algorithm, was used for CDR3 identification, clonotype clustering and error correction. Lower-bound total TCR beta diversity was estimated with a nonparametric unseen species model using Euler transformation. TCRdb cleaned the public reads at Q25 with fastp, built clones with MiXCR and kept in-frame beta chains. Each CDR3 protein appears once, grouped with its most common genes and DNA. The V and J calls, along with clone size, are taken from TCRdb and not from the paper's own processing. The sample table holds 1.5 million to 2 million distinct CDR3 sequences, of which around 50% were seen once. Clones ranked in the top ten supply roughly 2.1% of the sample.

On the study overall, not on this receptor specifically: Estimates of total diversity based on one million sequenced T cells were regarded as lower bounds and as underestimates. The long-lived group showed more naive CD4+ T cells, fewer expanded clones and increased TCR diversity than the aged group, suggesting age selection. The percentage of naive T cells measured by flow cytometry correlated strongly with observed TCR beta diversity. Observed TCR beta diversity per million T cells fell roughly linearly with age, and a significant reduction was already apparent by age roughly 41. Bulk unsorted PBMC profiling prevented conclusive comparison of naive and antigen-experienced compartments. The CMV infection status of donors was not known, potentially confounding age-related changes in expanded clonotypes.

The sequence joins TRBV20-1 to TRBJ2-5; too little of a D gene remains to name it. The origin of this receptor is a woman in her thirties or forties in good health. Sequencing input: blood. The bases are TGCAGTGCTAGAGTCCCGACAACCTGGTACCAAGAGACCCAGTACTTC. This sequence encodes CSARVPTTWYQETQYF.